The 8 T cell receptor beta chains below come from one sample, sequenced in a study of identical twins (dated by TCRdb to 2016 to 2017). Libraries were constructed by 5' RACE. Instrument on record: Illumina HiSeq 2000. Starting from the raw public reads, TCRdb applied fastp trimming at Q25, assembled clones with MiXCR and retained in-frame beta chains. Records with the same CDR3 protein are collapsed into one entry carrying the most frequent genes and DNA. The sample profile shows about 520,000 distinct CDR3 sequences; approximately 22% of them were found once. The ten top clones hold 0.91% of the sample. Separately, the same data were catalogued under a study of T cells expressing NK-cell markers.

The sequenced material came from CD4+ T cells sorted from blood. The receptors derive from a woman in her late teens or twenties in good health.

The rearrangement links TRBV7-7 to TRBJ2-3; perhaps TRBD2 as D (5 bases). This CDR3 is built from 14 residues. Between the trimmed V and J ends, which lost 2 bases and 2 bases, there was a span of 8 bases. From germline, CDR1 is SSHAT and CDR2 FNYEAQ (reference sequence). The CDR3 DNA reads as TGTGCCAGCAGCTTACGAGGGATCACAGATACGCAGTATTTT. This encodes CASSLRGITDTQYF.

The chain is built from TRBV6-5 and TRBJ1-1; no reliable D call. Trimming stripped 0 bases from V and 0 bases from J, with 8 bases between. CDR1 is MNHEY and CDR2 is SVGAGI in the germline V gene. This CDR3 contains 15 residues. CDR3 sequence (DNA): TGTGCCAGCAGTTACTCGACCATTTTGAACACTGAAGCTTTCTTT. It encodes CASSYSTILNTEAFF.

This clonotype has only a few counts. The chain links TRBV9 to TRBJ2-3; D call uncertain. Germline CDR1 reads SGDLS; CDR2 reads YYNGEE. V shed 4 bases and J shed 0 bases, with 15 bases lying between them. CDR3 length: 16 residues. The CDR3 DNA follows: TGTGCCAGCAGCCCCCGGATGGGTTATAGCACAGATACGCAGTATTTT. Amino acids: CASSPRMGYSTDTQYF. Drawing the rest from reference TRBV9 and TRBJ2-3, the complete variable domain is DSGVTQTPKHLITATGQRVTLRCSPRSGDLSVYWYQQSLDQGLQFLIQYYNGEERAKGNILERFSAQQFPDLHSELNLSSLELGDSALYFCASSPRMGYSTDTQYFGPGTRLTVL.

The rearrangement uses TRBV20-1 and TRBJ2-1; 7 nucleotides agree with TRBD2. Trimming took 3 bases from V and 0 from J; bases not matched to a gene: 5. The CDR3 covers 15 residues. Germline V CDR1 and CDR2: DFQATT, SNEGSKA (reference sequence). CDR3 in amino acids: CSASRGGSSYNEQFF. The CDR3 bases are TGCAGTGCTAGTCGCGGCGGGAGCTCCTACAATGAGCAGTTCTTC.

This clonotype showed up just a few times. The chain employs TRBV6-6 and TRBJ2-5; D not resolved. The CDR3 consists of 12 residues. Germline loops: CDR1 MNHNY, CDR2 SVGAGI (reference sequence). With 7 bases removed from V and 1 base from J, the gap between germline ends came to 7 bases. CDR3 DNA: TGTGCCAGCAAAACCAGCCAAGAGACCCAGTACTTC. The encoded protein is CASKTSQETQYF.

This clonotype was seen a few times. The J gene is TRBJ1-1, the V gene TRBV27; D is ambiguous. Germline CDR1 MNHEY, CDR2 SMNVEV (reference sequence). This CDR3 spans 15 amino acids. Trimming removed 5 bases from V and 1 base from J, with 14 bases in between. The CDR3 DNA is TGTGCCAGCAGTCCGAACAACGTCGGGAACACTGAAGCTTTCTTT. It translates to CASSPNNVGNTEAFF.

The chain carries TRBV3-1 and TRBJ1-1; D is undetermined. The ends were cut back, 2 bases at V and 0 bases at J, with 4 bases in the middle. The germline gives CDR1 LGHDT, CDR2 YNNKEL (reference sequence). The CDR3 is 13 amino acids. CDR3 sequence: CASSQLLNTEAFF. CDR3 sequence (DNA): TGTGCCAGCAGCCAATTGTTGAACACTGAAGCTTTCTTT.

A few counts support this clonotype. The V gene is TRBV12-3 or TRBV12-4, the J gene TRBJ2-4; 8 nucleotides agree with TRBD1. V gave up 4 bases and J gave up 7 bases; unmatched junction bases: 6. The CDR3 consists of 14 residues. CDR3 coding DNA: TGTGCCAGCAGTTCCGGACAGGGCATGAACATTCAGTACTTC. This encodes CASSSGQGMNIQYF.